These 6 T cell receptor beta chains share one sample of origin, sequenced in a study of radiation and T cells in renal cell carcinoma. TCRdb keeps only in-frame clones here, not all; method: immunoSEQ multiplex PCR. The table records tens of thousands of clones, 58% of them present only once. As to treatment: treatment-naive control, cytoreductive nephrectomy. This sample comprised tumor tissue, obtained from a patient whose treatment was nephrectomy without radiotherapy. Receptor source: a man between 40 and 49 years old with renal cell carcinoma.

The chain has TRBV20-1 and TRBJ2-1; D remains unclear. Looked up from germline, CDR1 is DFQATT and CDR2 is SNEGSKA (reference sequence). This CDR3 region has 11 residues. CDR3 residues: CSTTPYNEQFF. In nucleotides, the CDR3 is TGCAGCACCACCCCCTACAATGAGCAGTTCTTC.

The chain employs TRBV5-1 and TRBJ2-7, with D hard to call. The CDR3 contains 12 residues. V was cut by 5 bases and J by 3 bases, with 9 bases left in between. In germline, CDR1 is SGHRS, CDR2 YFSETQ. CDR3 sequence: CASSNDCYEQYF. The CDR3 coding sequence is TGCGCCAGCAGTAACGACTGCTACGAGCAGTACTTC. Filled out from reference TRBV5-1 and TRBJ2-7, the complete variable domain reads KAGVTQTPRYLIKTRGQQVTLSCSPISGHRSVSWYQQTPGQGLQFLFEYFSETQRNKGNFPGRFSGRQFSNSRSEMNVSTLELGDSALYLCASSNDCYEQYFGPGTRLTVT.

Here the CDR3 reads CASSIGQGLLNTEAFF. As DNA, the CDR3 is TGTGCCAGTAGTATTGGACAGGGGCTTCTGAACACTGAAGCTTTCTTT. V usage is TRBV19 and J usage is TRBJ1-1; 9 nucleotides line up with TRBD1. This CDR3 has 16 residues. Germline values: CDR1 LNHDA, CDR2 SQIVND (reference sequence). The ends lost 3 bases at V and 0 bases at J; junction bases unmatched: 5. Complete variable domain (other parts from reference TRBV19 and TRBJ1-1): DGGITQSPKYLFRKEGQNVTLSCEQNLNHDAMYWYRQDPGQGLRLIYYSQIVNDFQKGDIAEGYSVSREKKESFPLTVTSAQKNPTAFYLCASSIGQGLLNTEAFFGQGTRLTVV.

The count of this clone is one. The chain carries TRBV7-2 and TRBJ2-7; D ambiguous. The CDR3 loop spans 13 amino acids. Germline V gives CDR1 SGHTA, CDR2 FQGNSA. V dropped 4 bases and J dropped 5 bases, with 12 bases sitting between them. For the CDR3, the DNA is TGTGCCAGCAGCTCCCGACCCGGGCACGAGCAGTACGTC. As protein: CASSSRPGHEQYV.

CDR3 amino acids: CASSYGTTGRETQYF. The DNA of the CDR3 is TGTGCCAGCAGTTACGGGACAACAGGGCGGGAGACCCAGTACTTC. The chain employs TRBV6-6 and TRBJ2-5; a weak D match, TRBD1 (6 bases). V was clipped by 2 bases and J by 5 bases, with 15 bases between them. Germline V gene sequence: CDR1 MNHNY, CDR2 SVGAGI (reference sequence). The CDR3 loop spans 15 amino acids.

This clone was seen more than once but under ten times. The CDR3 here is CASSYDLGGRMNTEAFF. The CDR3 DNA follows: TGTGCCAGCAGCTACGATTTAGGGGGCCGGATGAACACTGAAGCTTTCTTT. This rearrangement joins TRBV5-5 to TRBJ1-1; 7 positions match TRBD1. In germline, CDR1 is SGHKS, CDR2 YYEKEE (reference sequence). With V trimmed by 3 bases and J by 0 bases, 11 bases remained unmatched. CDR3 length: 17 residues.